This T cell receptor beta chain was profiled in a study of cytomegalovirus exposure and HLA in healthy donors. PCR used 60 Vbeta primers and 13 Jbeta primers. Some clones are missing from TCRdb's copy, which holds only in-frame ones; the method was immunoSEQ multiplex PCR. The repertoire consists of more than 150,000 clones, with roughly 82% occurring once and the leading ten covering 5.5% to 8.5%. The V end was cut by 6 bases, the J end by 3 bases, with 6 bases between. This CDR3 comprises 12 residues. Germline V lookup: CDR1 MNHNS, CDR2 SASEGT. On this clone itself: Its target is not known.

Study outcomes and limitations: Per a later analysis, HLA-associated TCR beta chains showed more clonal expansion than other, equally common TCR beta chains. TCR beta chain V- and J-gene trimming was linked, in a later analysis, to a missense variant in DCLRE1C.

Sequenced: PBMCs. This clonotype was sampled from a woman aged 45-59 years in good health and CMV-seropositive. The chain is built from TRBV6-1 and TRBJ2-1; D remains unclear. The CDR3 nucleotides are TGTGCCAGCAGCCTGAGCTACAATGAGCAGTTCTTC. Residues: CASSLSYNEQFF.